These T cell receptor beta chains were read from a single sample in a study of blood T cell repertoires in COVID-19. Generated by immunoSEQ multiplex PCR, the TCRdb table keeps only in-frame clones and is missing some. The sample contains 250,000 or so clones, about 88% of which appear only once. The sample comprised peripheral blood. The receptors shown here come from a woman aged 70-85 years with active or convalescent COVID-19. CDR3s leave out the opening cysteine and the closing phenylalanine or tryptophan. Size is omitted from some rows. Given values are once, few, many or a class for expanded clones.

J gene	V gene	clone size	CDR3 protein
TRBJ1-2	TRBV15	few	ATSMDRETPYGYT
TRBJ2-1	TRBV3-1/TRBV3-2	-	ASSQVRGFYNEQF
TRBJ1-1	TRBV2	-	ASSSNKNTEAF
TRBJ2-6	TRBV7-9	-	ASSTRRGTGWSGANVLT
TRBJ2-1	TRBV10-3	-	AIRLPTGQGNNEQF
TRBJ1-1	TRBV29-1	-	SANQGGGAEAF
TRBJ2-2	TRBV7-2	-	ASRLREIGELF
TRBJ2-2	TRBV10-3	-	AISEPSVRGELF
TRBJ1-3	TRBV11-2	-	ASSLSLQLNTIY
TRBJ1-2	TRBV28	-	ASSLTWDRVTGYT
TRBJ2-3	TRBV4-3	-	ASSVEGDTQY
TRBJ2-1	TRBV9	once	ASSVVGGGVGEQF
TRBJ1-1	TRBV6-5	-	ASRLLGDRGAEAF
TRBJ1-5	TRBV7-2	-	ASSFSGSNSNQPQH
TRBJ1-4	TRBV19	-	ASSMNRVEKLF